A single sample is the source of the 2 T cell receptor beta chains below, sequenced in a study of T cell responses to AZD1222 COVID-19 vaccine. TCRdb's table, derived via immunoSEQ multiplex PCR, lists solely in-frame clones and lacks some. The sample carries about 94,000 clones, approximately 81% recorded once. The sequencing used peripheral blood, collected 28 days after the second AZD1222 dose. The source of these receptors is an adult who received the AZD1222 COVID-19 vaccine.

The chain has TRBV24-1 and TRBJ2-1; D is perhaps TRBD1 or TRBD2 (5 bases each). The CDR3 covers 16 residues. Germline V lookup: CDR1 KGHDR, CDR2 SFDVKD. V lost 2 bases to trimming and J lost 3 bases, with 13 bases between them. The CDR3 is CATSDSGPKSYNEQFF. In DNA, the CDR3 is TGTGCCACCAGTGATTCGGGACCTAAAAGCTACAATGAGCAGTTCTTC.

The chain uses TRBV7-2 and TRBJ1-2, with a tentative D call TRBD1 (6 bases). Germline loops: CDR1 SGHTA, CDR2 FQGNSA. Trimming cost V 5 bases and J 5 bases, with 12 bases left between them. The CDR3 loop spans 13 amino acids. CDR3: CASSPRTVYGYTF. Here the CDR3 DNA reads TGTGCCAGCAGCCCAAGGACAGTTTATGGCTACACCTTC. Filled out from reference TRBV7-2 and TRBJ1-2, the complete variable domain reads GAGVSQSPSNKVTEKGKDVELRCDPISGHTALYWYRQSLGQGLEFLIYFQGNSAPDKSGLPSDRFSAERTGGSVSTLTIQRTQQEDSAVYLCASSPRTVYGYTFGSGTRLTVV.